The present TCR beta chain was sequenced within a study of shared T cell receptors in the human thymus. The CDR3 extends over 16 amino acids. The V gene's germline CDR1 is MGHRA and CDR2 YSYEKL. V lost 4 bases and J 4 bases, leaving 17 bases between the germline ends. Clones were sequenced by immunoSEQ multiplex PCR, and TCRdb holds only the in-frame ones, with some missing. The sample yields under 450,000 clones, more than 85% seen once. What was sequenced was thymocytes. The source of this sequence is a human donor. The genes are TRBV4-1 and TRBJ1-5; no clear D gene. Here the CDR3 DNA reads TGCGCCAGCAGCCCACCCCGGACGGGCCGAAATCAGCCCCAGCATTTT. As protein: CASSPPRTGRNQPQHF.